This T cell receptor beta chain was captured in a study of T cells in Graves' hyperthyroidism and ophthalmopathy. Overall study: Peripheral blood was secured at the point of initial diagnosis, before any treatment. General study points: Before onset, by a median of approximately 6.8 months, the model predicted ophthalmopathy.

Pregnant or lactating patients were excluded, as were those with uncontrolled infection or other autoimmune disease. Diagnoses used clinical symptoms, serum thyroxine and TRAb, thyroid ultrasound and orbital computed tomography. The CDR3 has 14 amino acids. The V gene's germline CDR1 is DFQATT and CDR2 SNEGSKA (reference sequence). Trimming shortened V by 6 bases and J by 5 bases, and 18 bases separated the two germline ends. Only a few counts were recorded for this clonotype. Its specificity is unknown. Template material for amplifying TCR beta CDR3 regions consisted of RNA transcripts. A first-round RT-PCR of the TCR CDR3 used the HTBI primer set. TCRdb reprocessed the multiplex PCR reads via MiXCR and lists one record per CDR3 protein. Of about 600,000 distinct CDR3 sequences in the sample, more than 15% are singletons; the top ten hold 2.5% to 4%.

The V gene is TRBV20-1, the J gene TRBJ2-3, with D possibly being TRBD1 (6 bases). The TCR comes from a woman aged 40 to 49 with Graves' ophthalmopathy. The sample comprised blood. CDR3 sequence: CSAVRRKGEDTQYF. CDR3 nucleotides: TGCAGTGCGGTTAGGCGGAAGGGGGAAGATACGCAGTATTTT.